A selection of T cell receptor beta chains follows, all from one sample in a study of blood T cell repertoires in COVID-19. Only in-frame clones appear in the TCRdb table, and some are missing; sequencing was by immunoSEQ multiplex PCR. The data contain some 35,000 clones, roughly 90% of them singletons. The specimen was peripheral blood. The receptor set was obtained from a man in his 70s with active COVID-19. CDR3s include the opening cysteine and the closing phenylalanine or tryptophan. Each record gives: CDR3 DNA, CDR3 protein, clone size, V gene, J gene, D gene. The D gene is left open where the match is weak. Size is omitted from some rows. Given values are once, few, many or a class for expanded clones.

TGTGCCAGCTCACCAGCCCCAGGCAGGGGGTCGCCTGAAGCTTTCTTT	CASSPAPGRGSPEAFF	NA	TRBV18	TRBJ1-1	TRBD1
TGTGCCAGCAGTCAACCCGGGACAGGGGGGGACGAGCAGTACTTC	CASSQPGTGGDEQYF	NA	TRBV6-6	TRBJ2-7	TRBD1
TGTGCCAGTAGTATCCTCCCGGGGACAGCCAACACTGAAGCTTTCTTT	CASSILPGTANTEAFF	once	TRBV19	TRBJ1-1	TRBD1
TGTGCCAGTAGTACGGGGGGCTTGGACTACGAGCAGTACTTC	CASSTGGLDYEQYF	NA	TRBV19	TRBJ2-7	NA
TGTGCCAGCAGTACCTGGACTAGCGGGGGGCAAGAGACCCAGTACTTC	CASSTWTSGGQETQYF	NA	TRBV28	TRBJ2-5	TRBD2
TGTGCCAGCAGCCAAGAAACTAGCGGGACTTATACGCAGTATTTT	CASSQETSGTYTQYF	NA	TRBV4-2	TRBJ2-3	TRBD2
TGTGCCAGCAGTTCTCCGGACAGCACGAACACCGGGGAGCTGTTTTTT	CASSSPDSTNTGELFF	NA	TRBV28	TRBJ2-2	NA
TGTGCCAGTAAGCAGGGTCGCGGTGAAGCTTTCTTT	CASKQGRGEAFF	NA	TRBV2	TRBJ1-1	NA
TGTGCCAGCAGTCCCCCAAGGAGCTCCTACGAGCAGTACTTC	CASSPPRSSYEQYF	NA	TRBV28	TRBJ2-7	NA
TGCGCCAGTGGACAGGGGAATACTGAAGCTTTCTTT	CASGQGNTEAFF	NA	TRBV10-2	TRBJ1-1	TRBD1
TGTGCCAGCGGCCTACAGGGTCGTGGAGGCAATCAGCCCCAGCATTTT	CASGLQGRGGNQPQHF	few	TRBV6-6	TRBJ1-5	NA
TGTGCCAGCTCCTTCCGGGACAGGGCGGATCAGCCCCAGCATTTT	CASSFRDRADQPQHF	NA	TRBV18	TRBJ1-5	TRBD1
TGCGCCAGCAGCCCGGAGCGCGGGTCCTACGAGCAGTACTTC	CASSPERGSYEQYF	NA	TRBV4-1	TRBJ2-7	NA
TGTGCCAGCAGCTTGGGGACTTTCACAGATACGCAGTATTTT	CASSLGTFTDTQYF	once	TRBV5-5	TRBJ2-3	NA
TGTGCCAGCAGTGAATATAAGGGAGTCGGAATTCGATGGGAGACCCAGTACTTC	CASSEYKGVGIRWETQYF	NA	TRBV2	TRBJ2-5	NA
TGCAGCGTTGTAGGTAGCGAGACCTACGAGCAGTACTTC	CSVVGSETYEQYF	NA	TRBV29-1	TRBJ2-7	NA
TGTGCCAGCAGTTTGGGGGCCCCCACGGAAGCTTTCTTT	CASSLGAPTEAFF	once	TRBV28	TRBJ1-1	NA
TGTGCCAGCACCGGGCCCCGGCTAGCGGGGGTGGAGACCCAGTACTTC	CASTGPRLAGVETQYF	NA	TRBV2	TRBJ2-5	TRBD2
TGTGCCAGCAGTTTATCAAGTCAGGGGATCTGGGACGAGCAGTACTTC	CASSLSSQGIWDEQYF	NA	TRBV27	TRBJ2-7	NA
TGTGCCAGCAGCTTAGTGGGAGGGAGTCTACGGACTGAGCAGTTCTTC	CASSLVGGSLRTEQFF	NA	TRBV7-2	TRBJ2-1	TRBD2
TGTGCCACCAGTTTTGGCACCGGGGCCCAGTACTTC	CATSFGTGAQYF	NA	TRBV24-1	TRBJ2-5	NA
TGTGCCAGCAGCTTGGTAGGGACAGGGAAGGAGAATGAGCAGTTCTTC	CASSLVGTGKENEQFF	once	TRBV5-4	TRBJ2-1	TRBD1
TGTGCCAGCAGTTATAGGGGGTTCGGTGAAAAACTGTTTTTT	CASSYRGFGEKLFF	NA	TRBV6-6	TRBJ1-4	NA
TGTGCCAGCAGTTACACAGGAATTAGCTCTGGGGCCAACGTCCTGACTTTC	CASSYTGISSGANVLTF	once	TRBV6-2/TRBV6-3	TRBJ2-6	NA
TGTGCCAGCAGCTTAGGGCAGGGGGATGGCTACACCTTC	CASSLGQGDGYTF	NA	TRBV7-2	TRBJ1-2	TRBD1
TGTGCCAGCAGCGAATGGCTAGCGGGGGGGAGGGTTGAGCAGTTCTTC	CASSEWLAGGRVEQFF	NA	TRBV6-1	TRBJ2-1	TRBD2
TGTGCCAGCAGCTTGCCCACAGGGCGGGTCCACACTGAAGCTTTCTTT	CASSLPTGRVHTEAFF	once	TRBV5-5	TRBJ1-1	NA
TGTGCCATCAGTGACGCCGGGACAGGGGTGGAAGAGCAGTACTTC	CAISDAGTGVEEQYF	NA	TRBV10-3	TRBJ2-7	TRBD1
TGTGCCAGCAGTACACAGGGCGTTTCTAACTATGGCTACACCTTC	CASSTQGVSNYGYTF	NA	TRBV2	TRBJ1-2	NA
TGTGCCAGCAGTTCGACATTTACCGCCTTTAATGAGCAGTTCTTC	CASSSTFTAFNEQFF	NA	TRBV6-5	TRBJ2-1	NA
TGTGCCAGCAGTGCCGGGACAGGCGCTAGCACAGATACGCAGTATTTT	CASSAGTGASTDTQYF	NA	TRBV25-1	TRBJ2-3	TRBD1
TGTGCCAGCAGTGACTCGATAGGGTCCGGGAAAGCTTTCTTT	CASSDSIGSGKAFF	NA	TRBV6-4	TRBJ1-1	NA
TGTGCCAGCAGCTCCCGACAGGGGCAGACTTCACCCCTCCACTTT	CASSSRQGQTSPLHF	NA	TRBV7-2	TRBJ1-6	TRBD1
TGTGCCAGCGGGGGCAGGGGGATTGAGCAGTTCTTC	CASGGRGIEQFF	NA	TRBV7-2	TRBJ2-1	TRBD1
TGTGCCAGCAGCATCTGGGACAGGCGAGGAGATACGCAGTATTTT	CASSIWDRRGDTQYF	once	TRBV7-9	TRBJ2-3	TRBD1
TGTGCCAGCAGCTTAGATAAGGGACAGGGCATTCCGCAGTACTTC	CASSLDKGQGIPQYF	NA	TRBV11-2	TRBJ2-7	TRBD1
TGTGCCAGCAGCATTAGCGGGGGCATAGGAGATACGCAGTATTTT	CASSISGGIGDTQYF	NA	TRBV9	TRBJ2-3	TRBD2
TGTGCCAGTAGTATTTGGCATTTGAACACTGAAGCTTTCTTT	CASSIWHLNTEAFF	NA	TRBV19	TRBJ1-1	NA
TGTGCCAGCAGCCCCCGAAGGAGCCAAGAGACCCAGTACTTC	CASSPRRSQETQYF	NA	TRBV7-8	TRBJ2-5	NA
TGTGCCAGCAGCGTGGACTTAACTGGAAACACCATATATTTT	CASSVDLTGNTIYF	NA	TRBV7-2	TRBJ1-3	NA
TGTGCCAGCAGCAACCGAGGGACAGGGGTAGTACAGCCCCAGCATTTT	CASSNRGTGVVQPQHF	NA	TRBV21-1	TRBJ1-5	NA
TGTGCCACCAGCAGAGATGTGGGGAGAGGCACTGAAGCTTTCTTT	CATSRDVGRGTEAFF	NA	TRBV15	TRBJ1-1	NA